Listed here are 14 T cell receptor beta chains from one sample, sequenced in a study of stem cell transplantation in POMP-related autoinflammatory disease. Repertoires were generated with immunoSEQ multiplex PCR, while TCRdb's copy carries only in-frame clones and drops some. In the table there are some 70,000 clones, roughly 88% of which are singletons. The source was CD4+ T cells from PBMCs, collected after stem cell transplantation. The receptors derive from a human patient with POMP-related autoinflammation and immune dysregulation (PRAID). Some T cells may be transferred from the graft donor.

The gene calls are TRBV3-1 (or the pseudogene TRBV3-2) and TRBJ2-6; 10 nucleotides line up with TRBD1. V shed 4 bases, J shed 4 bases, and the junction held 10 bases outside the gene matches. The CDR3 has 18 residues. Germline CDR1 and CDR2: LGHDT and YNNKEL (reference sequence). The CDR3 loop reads CASSRDRGRLGGANVLTF. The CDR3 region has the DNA TGTGCCAGCAGCCGCGACAGGGGGCGCCTTGGGGGGGCCAACGTCCTGACTTTC.

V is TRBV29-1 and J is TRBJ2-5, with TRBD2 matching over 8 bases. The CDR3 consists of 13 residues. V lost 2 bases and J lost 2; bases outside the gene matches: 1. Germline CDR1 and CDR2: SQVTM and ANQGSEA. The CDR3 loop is CSVETSGQETQYF. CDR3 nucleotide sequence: TGCAGCGTTGAAACTAGCGGTCAAGAGACCCAGTACTTC.

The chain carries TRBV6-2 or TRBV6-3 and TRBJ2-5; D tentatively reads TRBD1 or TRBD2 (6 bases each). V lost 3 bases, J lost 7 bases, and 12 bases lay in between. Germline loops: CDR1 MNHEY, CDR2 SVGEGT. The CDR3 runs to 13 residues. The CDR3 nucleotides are TGTGCCAGCAGTTATGGGGGGCTGGGGACCCAGTACTTC. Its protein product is CASSYGGLGTQYF.

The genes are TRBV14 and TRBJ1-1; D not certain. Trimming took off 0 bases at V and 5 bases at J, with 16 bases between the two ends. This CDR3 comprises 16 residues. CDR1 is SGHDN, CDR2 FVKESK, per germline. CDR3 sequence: CASSQDGEERRTEAFF. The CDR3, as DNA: TGTGCCAGCAGCCAAGATGGAGAGGAACGTCGGACTGAAGCTTTCTTT.

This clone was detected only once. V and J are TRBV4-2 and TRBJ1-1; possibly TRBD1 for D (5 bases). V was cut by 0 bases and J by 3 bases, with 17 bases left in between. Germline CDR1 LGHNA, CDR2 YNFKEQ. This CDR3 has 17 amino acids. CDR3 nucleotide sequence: TGTGCCAGCAGCCAAGAAGCACTGGCCGCGGGGGACACTGAAGCTTTCTTT. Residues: CASSQEALAAGDTEAFF.

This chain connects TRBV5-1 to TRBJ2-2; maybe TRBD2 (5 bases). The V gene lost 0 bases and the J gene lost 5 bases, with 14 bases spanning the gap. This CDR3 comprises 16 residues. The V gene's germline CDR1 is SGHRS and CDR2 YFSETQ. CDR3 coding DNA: TGCGCCAGCAGCTTGGACGGGGAGTTACTTACCGGGGAGCTGTTTTTT. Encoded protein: CASSLDGELLTGELFF.

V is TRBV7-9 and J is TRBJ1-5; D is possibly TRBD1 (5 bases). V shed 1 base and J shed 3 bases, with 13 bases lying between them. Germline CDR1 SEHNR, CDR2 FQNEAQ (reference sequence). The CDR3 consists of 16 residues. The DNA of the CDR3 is TGTGCCAGCAGCTTAGGATTTGGGGCCTTCAATCAGCCCCAGCATTTT. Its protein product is CASSLGFGAFNQPQHF.

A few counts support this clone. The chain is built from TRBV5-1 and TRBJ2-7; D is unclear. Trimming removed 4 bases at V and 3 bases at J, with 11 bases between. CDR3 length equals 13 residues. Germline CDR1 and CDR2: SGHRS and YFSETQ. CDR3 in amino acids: CASSLAPIYEQYF. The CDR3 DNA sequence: TGCGCCAGCAGCCTCGCCCCAATCTACGAGCAGTACTTC.

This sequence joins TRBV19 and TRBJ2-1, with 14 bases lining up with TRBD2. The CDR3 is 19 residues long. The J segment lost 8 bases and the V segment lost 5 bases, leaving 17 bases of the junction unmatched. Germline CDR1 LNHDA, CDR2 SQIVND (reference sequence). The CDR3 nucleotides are TGTGCCAGTAGTGCCCCGACTAGCGGGAGGGCCAATTTTAAGGATGAGCAGTTCTTC. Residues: CASSAPTSGRANFKDEQFF.

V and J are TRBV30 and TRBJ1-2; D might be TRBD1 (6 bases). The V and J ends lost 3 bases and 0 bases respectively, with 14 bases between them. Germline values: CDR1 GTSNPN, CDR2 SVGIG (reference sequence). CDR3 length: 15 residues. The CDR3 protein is CAWSRDNSPNYGYTF. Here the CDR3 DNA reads TGTGCCTGGAGCCGGGACAACTCCCCTAACTATGGCTACACCTTC.

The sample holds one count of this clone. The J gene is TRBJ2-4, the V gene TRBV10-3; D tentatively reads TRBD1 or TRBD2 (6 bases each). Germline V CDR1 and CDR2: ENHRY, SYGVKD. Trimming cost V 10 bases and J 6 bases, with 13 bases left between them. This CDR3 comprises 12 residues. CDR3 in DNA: TGTGCCACCCGGGGGACACTAAACATTCAGTACTTC. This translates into CATRGTLNIQYF.

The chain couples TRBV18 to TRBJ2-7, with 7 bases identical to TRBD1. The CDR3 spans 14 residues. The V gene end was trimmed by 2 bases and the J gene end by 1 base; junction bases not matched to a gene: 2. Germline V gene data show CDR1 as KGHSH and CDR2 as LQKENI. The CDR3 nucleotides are TGTGCCAGCTCACCAGGGACAGCTTCCTACGAGCAGTACGTC. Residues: CASSPGTASYEQYV.

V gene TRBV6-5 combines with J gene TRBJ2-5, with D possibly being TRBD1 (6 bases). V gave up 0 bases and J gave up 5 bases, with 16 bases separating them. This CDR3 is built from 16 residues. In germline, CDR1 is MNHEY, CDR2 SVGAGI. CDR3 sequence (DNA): TGTGCCAGCAGTTACTCAATGGGGGCGCGTGGGGAGACCCAGTACTTC. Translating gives CASSYSMGARGETQYF.

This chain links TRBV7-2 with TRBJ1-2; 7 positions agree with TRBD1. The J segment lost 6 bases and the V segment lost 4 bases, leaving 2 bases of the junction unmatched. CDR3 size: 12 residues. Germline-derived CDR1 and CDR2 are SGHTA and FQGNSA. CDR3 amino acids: CASSSDRDGYTF. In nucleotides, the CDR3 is TGTGCCAGCAGCTCTGACAGGGATGGCTACACCTTC.